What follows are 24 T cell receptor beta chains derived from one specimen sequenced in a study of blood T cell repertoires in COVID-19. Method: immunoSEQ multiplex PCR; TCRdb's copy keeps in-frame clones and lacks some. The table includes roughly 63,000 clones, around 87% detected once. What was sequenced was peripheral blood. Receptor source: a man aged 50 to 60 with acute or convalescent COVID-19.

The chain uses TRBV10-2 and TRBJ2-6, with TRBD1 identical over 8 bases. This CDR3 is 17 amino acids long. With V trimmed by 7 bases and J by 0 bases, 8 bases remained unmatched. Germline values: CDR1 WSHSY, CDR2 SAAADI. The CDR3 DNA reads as TGCGCCAGCATGCCGGGGACAGGCACCTCTGGGGCCAACGTCCTGACTTTC. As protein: CASMPGTGTSGANVLTF.

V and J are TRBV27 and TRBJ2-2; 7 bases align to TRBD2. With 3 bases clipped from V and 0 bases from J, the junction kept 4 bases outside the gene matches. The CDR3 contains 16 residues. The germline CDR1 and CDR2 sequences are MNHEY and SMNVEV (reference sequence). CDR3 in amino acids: CASSLALAANTGELFF. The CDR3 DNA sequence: TGTGCCAGCAGTTTGGCGCTAGCGGCGAACACCGGGGAGCTGTTTTTT.

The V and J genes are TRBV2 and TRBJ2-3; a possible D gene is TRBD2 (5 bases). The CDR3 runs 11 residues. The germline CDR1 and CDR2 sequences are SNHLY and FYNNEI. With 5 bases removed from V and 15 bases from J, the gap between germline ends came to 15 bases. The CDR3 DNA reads TGTGCCAGCAGTTCCGAAGGACTCCTCTATTTT. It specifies CASSSEGLLYF.

The chain's CDR3 is CASSDRLNYGYTF. DNA of the CDR3: TGTGCCAGCTCGGACAGGCTAAACTATGGCTACACCTTC. The J gene is TRBJ1-2, the V gene TRBV27; 7 bases align to TRBD1. V dropped 8 bases and J dropped 2; count of bases not matched to a gene: 5. Germline CDR1 is MNHEY and CDR2 is SMNVEV (reference sequence). CDR3 length: 13 residues.

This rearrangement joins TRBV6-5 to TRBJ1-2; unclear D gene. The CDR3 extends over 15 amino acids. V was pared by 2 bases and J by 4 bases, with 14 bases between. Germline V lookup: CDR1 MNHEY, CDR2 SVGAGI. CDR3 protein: CASSYRRVGSYGYTF. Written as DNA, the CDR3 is TGTGCCAGCAGTTACAGGCGGGTGGGAAGCTATGGCTACACCTTC.

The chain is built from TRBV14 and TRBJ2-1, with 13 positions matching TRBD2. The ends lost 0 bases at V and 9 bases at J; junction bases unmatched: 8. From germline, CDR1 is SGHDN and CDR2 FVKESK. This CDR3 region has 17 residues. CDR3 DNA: TGTGCCAGCAGCCAAGATAAGGGACTAGCGGGATCTGGTGAGCAGTTCTTC. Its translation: CASSQDKGLAGSGEQFF.

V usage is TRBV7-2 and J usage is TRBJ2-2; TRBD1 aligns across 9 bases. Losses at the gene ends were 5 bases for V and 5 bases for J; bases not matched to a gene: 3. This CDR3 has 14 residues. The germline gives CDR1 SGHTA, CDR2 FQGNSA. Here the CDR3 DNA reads TGTGCCAGCAGCCGGGACAGGGCGACCGGGGAGCTGTTTTTT. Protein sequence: CASSRDRATGELFF.

The CDR3 nucleotides read TGTGCCAGCAGCTCCAACACAGGGCCGGGCTATGGCTACACCTTC. Translation: CASSSNTGPGYGYTF. V usage is TRBV14 and J usage is TRBJ1-2, with TRBD1 as a possible D gene (6 bases). The V gene's germline CDR1 is SGHDN and CDR2 FVKESK. This CDR3 spans 15 amino acids. V shed 5 bases and J shed 4 bases, with 17 bases lying between them.

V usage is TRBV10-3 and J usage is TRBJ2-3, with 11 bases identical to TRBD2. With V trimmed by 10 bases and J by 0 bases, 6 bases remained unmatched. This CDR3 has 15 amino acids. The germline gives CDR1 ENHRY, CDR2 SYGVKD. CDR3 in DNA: TGTGCCAACTCCCGGACTAGCGGGAGCACAGATACGCAGTATTTT. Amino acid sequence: CANSRTSGSTDTQYF.

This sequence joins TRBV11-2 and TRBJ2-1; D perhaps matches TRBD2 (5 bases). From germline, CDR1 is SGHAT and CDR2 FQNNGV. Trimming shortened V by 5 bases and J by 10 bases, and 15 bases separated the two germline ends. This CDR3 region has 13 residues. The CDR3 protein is CASSPAEGSEQFF. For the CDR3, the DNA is TGTGCCAGCAGCCCAGCTGAGGGCTCCGAGCAGTTCTTC.

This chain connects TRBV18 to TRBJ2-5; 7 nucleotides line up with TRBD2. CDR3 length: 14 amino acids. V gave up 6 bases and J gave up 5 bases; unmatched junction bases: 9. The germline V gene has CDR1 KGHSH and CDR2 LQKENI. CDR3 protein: CASSSLPGGETQYF. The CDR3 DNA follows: TGTGCCAGCTCCTCCCTACCCGGGGGGGAGACCCAGTACTTC.

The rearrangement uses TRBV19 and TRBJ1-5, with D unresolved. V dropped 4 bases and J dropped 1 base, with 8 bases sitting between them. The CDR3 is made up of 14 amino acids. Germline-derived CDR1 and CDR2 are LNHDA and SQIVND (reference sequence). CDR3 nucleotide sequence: TGTGCCAGTAGTAGAGGATTCAGCAATCAGCCCCAGCATTTT. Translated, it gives CASSRGFSNQPQHF.

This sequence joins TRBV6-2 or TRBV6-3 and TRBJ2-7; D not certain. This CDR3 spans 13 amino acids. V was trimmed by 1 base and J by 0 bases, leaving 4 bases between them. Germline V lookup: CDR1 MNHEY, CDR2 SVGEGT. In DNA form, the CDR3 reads TGTGCCAGCAGTTACTTACTCTCCTACGAGCAGTACGTC. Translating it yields CASSYLLSYEQYV.

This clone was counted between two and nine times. CDR3 protein: CASSLGARADTQYF. DNA for the CDR3: TGTGCCAGCAGCTTGGGGGCGAGGGCAGATACGCAGTATTTT. V gene TRBV7-6 combines with J gene TRBJ2-3; tentative D call: TRBD1 (6 bases). The CDR3 has 14 residues. Trimming removed 3 bases at V and 4 bases at J, with 11 bases between. Germline V gene sequence: CDR1 SGHVS, CDR2 FNYEAQ.

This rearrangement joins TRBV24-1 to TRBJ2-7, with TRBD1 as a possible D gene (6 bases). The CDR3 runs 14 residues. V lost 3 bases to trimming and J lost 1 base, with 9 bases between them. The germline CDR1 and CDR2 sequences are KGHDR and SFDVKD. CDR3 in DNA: TGTGCCACCAGTGATGGGGGCAGGTCCTACGAGCAGTACTTC. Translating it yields CATSDGGRSYEQYF.

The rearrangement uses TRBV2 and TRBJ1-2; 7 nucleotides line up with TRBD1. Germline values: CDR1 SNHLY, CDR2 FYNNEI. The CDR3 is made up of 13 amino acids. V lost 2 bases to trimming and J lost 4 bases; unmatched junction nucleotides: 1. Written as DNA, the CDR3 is TGTGCCAGCAGTGAACAGGGGGGCTATGGCTACACCTTC. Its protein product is CASSEQGGYGYTF.

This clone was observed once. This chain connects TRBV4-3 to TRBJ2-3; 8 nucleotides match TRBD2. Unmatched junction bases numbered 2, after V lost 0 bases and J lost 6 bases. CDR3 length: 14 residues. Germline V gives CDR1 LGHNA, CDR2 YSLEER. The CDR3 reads CASSQDGRADTQYF. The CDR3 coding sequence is TGCGCCAGCAGCCAAGACGGGAGGGCGGATACGCAGTATTTT.

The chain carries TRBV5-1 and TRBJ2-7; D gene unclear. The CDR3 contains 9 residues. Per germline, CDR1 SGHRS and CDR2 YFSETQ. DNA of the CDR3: TGCGCCAGCAGCTTGGCCACAGTCGTC. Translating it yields CASSLATVV.

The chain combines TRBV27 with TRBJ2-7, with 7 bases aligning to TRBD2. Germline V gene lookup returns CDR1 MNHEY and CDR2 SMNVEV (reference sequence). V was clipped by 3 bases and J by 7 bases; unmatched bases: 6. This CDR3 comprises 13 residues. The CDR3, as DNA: TGTGCCAGCAGTTTGGGCGGGAGAGGGGAGCAGTACTTC. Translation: CASSLGGRGEQYF.

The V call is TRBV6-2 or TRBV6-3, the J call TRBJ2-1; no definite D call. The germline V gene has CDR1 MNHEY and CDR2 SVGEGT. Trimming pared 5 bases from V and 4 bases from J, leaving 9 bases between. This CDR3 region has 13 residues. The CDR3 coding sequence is TGTGCCAGCAGTCGAGACATATACAATGAGCAGTTCTTC. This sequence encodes CASSRDIYNEQFF.

The CDR3 reads CASSQGGTGEQYF. The DNA of the CDR3 is TGTGCCAGCAGCCAAGGGGGTACGGGAGAGCAGTACTTC. The chain has TRBV3-1 (or the pseudogene TRBV3-2) and TRBJ2-7; D might be TRBD2 (5 bases). This CDR3 contains 13 residues. V lost 1 base, J lost 7 bases, and 11 bases lay in between. Germline V gives CDR1 LGHDT, CDR2 YNNKEL (reference sequence).

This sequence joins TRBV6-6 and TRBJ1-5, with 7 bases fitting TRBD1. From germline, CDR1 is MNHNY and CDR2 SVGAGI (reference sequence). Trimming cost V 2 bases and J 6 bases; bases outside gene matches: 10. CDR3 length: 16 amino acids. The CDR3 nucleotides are TGTGCCAGCAGTTACGTCGCCAGGGGGACGACTCAGCCCCAGCATTTT. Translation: CASSYVARGTTQPQHF.

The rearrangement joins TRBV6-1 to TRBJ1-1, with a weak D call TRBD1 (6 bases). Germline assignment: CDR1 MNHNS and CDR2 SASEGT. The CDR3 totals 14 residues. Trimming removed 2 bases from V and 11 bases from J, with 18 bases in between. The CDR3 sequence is CASSEMGAALLAFF. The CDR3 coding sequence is TGTGCCAGCAGTGAAATGGGGGCTGCTCTCCTCGCTTTCTTT.

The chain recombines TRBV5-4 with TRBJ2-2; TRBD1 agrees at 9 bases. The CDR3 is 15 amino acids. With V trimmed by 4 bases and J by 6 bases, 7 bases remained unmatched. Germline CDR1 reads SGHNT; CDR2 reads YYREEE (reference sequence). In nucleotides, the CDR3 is TGTGCCAGCAGCCCTGGGACAGGGCAGGCCGGGGAGCTGTTTTTT. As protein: CASSPGTGQAGELFF.